What follows is one TCR beta chain and its context. The antigen is not known. The data belong to a study of response to subunit inactivated influenza vaccine. Study results and caveats: The authors suggested that every seasonal influenza vaccination recruits few new T cells.

TCRdb passed the RT-PCR reads through MiXCR, listing each CDR3 protein once. The sample carries about 500,000 distinct CDR3 sequences, 16% recorded once. Source: CD4+ T cells sorted from PBMCs, taken less than 30 months after vaccination. This TCR was recovered from a man between 50 and 75 years old who received an inactivated influenza vaccine.

CDR3 sequence: CASSQEAGGHNEQFF. The CDR3 DNA reads TGTGCCAGCAGCCAAGAAGCGGGGGGACACAATGAGCAGTTCTTC. The rearrangement joins TRBV4-2 to TRBJ2-1, with TRBD2 matching 9 bases. The trim removed 0 bases at V and 5 bases at J, leaving 2 bases unmatched. The length of the CDR3 is 15 residues. Germline V CDR1 and CDR2: LGHNA, YNFKEQ.